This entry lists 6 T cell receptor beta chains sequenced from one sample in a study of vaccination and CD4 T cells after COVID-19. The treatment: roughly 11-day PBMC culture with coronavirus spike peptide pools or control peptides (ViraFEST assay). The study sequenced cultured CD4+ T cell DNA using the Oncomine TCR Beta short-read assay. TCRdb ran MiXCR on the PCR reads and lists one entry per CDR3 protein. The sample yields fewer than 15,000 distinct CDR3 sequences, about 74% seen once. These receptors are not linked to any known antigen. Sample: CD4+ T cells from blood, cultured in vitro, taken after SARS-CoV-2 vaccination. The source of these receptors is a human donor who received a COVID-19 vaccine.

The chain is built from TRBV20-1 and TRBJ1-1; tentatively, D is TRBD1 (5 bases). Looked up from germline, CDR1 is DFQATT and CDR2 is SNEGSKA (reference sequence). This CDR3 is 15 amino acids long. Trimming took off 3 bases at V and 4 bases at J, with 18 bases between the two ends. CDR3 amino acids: CSARRWGEGGTEAFF. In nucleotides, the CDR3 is TGCAGTGCTAGGAGGTGGGGGGAGGGTGGCACTGAAGCTTTCTTT.

The CDR3 nucleotides are TGTGCCAGCAAGGGACAGACGACTAATGAAAAACTGTTTTTT. Translation: CASKGQTTNEKLFF. This chain links TRBV2 with TRBJ1-4, with 7 bases matching TRBD1. Trimming took 7 bases from V and 2 from J; bases not matched to a gene: 4. The CDR3 is made up of 14 amino acids. Germline V gives CDR1 SNHLY, CDR2 FYNNEI.

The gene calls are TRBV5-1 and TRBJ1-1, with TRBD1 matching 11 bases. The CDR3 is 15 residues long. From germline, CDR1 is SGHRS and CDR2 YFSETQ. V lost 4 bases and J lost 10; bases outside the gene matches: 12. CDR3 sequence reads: CASSPDRDRGNGAFF. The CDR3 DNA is TGCGCCAGCAGCCCCGACCGGGACAGGGGGAATGGAGCTTTCTTT. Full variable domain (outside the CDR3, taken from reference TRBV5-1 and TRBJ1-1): KAGVTQTPRYLIKTRGQQVTLSCSPISGHRSVSWYQQTPGQGLQFLFEYFSETQRNKGNFPGRFSGRQFSNSRSEMNVSTLELGDSALYLCASSPDRDRGNGAFFGQGTRLTVV.

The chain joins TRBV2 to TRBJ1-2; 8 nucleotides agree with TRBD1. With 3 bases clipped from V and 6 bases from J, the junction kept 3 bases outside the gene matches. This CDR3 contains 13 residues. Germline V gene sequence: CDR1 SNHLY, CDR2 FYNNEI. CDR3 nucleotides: TGTGCCAGCAGTGAGGACAGGGAAAATGGCTACACCTTC. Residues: CASSEDRENGYTF.

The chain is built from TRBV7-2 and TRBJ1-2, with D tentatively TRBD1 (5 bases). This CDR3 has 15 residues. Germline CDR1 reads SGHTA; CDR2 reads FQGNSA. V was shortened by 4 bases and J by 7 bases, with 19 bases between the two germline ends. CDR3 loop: CASSSQPTARGGYTF. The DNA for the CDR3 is TGTGCCAGCAGCTCCCAACCGACAGCTCGGGGTGGCTACACCTTC.

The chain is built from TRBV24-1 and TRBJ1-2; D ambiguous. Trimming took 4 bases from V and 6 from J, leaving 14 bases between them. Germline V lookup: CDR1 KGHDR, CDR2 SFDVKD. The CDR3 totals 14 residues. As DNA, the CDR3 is TGTGCCACCAGTGACTACAGCGGGAGGCATGGCTACACCTTC. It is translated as CATSDYSGRHGYTF.